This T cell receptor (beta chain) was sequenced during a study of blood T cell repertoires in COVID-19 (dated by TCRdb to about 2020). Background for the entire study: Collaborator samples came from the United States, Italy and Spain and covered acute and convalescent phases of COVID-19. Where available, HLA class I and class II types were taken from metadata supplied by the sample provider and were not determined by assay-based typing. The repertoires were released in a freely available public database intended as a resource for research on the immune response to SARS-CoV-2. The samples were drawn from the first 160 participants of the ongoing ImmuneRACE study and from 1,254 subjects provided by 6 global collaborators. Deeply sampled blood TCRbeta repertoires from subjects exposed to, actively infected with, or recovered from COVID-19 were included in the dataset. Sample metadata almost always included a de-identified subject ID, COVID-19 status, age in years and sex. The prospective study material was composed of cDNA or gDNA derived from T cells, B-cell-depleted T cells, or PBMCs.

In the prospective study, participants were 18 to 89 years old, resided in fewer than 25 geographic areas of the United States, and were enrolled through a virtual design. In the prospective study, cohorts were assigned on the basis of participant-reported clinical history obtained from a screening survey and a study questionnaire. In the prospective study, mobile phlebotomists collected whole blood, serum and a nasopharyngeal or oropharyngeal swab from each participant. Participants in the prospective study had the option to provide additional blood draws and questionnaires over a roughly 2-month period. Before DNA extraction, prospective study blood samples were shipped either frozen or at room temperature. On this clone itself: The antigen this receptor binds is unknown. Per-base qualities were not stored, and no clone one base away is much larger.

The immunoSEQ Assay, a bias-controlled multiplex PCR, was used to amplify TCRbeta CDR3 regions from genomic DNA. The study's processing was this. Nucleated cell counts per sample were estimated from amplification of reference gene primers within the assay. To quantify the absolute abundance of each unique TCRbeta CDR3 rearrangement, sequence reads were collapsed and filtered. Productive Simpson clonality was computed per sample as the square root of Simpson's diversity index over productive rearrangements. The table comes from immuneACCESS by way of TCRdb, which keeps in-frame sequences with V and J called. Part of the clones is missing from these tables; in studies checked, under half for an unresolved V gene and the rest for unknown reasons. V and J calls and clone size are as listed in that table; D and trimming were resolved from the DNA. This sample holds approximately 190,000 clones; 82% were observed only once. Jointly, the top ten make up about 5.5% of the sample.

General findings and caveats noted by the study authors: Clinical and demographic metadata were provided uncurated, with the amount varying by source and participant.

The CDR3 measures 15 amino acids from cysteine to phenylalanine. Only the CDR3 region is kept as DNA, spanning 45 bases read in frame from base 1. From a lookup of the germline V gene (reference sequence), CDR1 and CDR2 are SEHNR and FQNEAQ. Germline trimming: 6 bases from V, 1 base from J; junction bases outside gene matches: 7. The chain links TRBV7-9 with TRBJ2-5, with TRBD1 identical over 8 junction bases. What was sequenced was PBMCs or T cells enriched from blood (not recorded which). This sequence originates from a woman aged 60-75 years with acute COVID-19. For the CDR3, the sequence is CASRTQGAPQETQYF. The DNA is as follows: TGTGCCAGCAGAACCCAGGGGGCCCCCCAAGAGACCCAGTACTTC.